These T cell receptor beta chains were read from a single sample in a study of T cell responses to AZD1222 COVID-19 vaccine. Clones were sequenced by immunoSEQ multiplex PCR, and TCRdb holds only the in-frame ones, with some missing. Of about 120,000 clones in the sample, roughly 92% were seen once. The sample consisted of peripheral blood, taken on day 0 of AZD1222 vaccination. These receptors all come from an adult in good health. CDR3s include the opening cysteine and the closing phenylalanine or tryptophan. D genes are given only for firm matches. A clone size is listed for some rows: how often the clone was seen (once, few, many), or a class if it is expanded.

>TRBJ1-3|TRBV19|NA|NA
CASITPYSGSGNTIYF
TGTGCCAGTATTACACCCTACAGTGGCTCTGGAAACACCATATATTTT
>TRBJ2-1|TRBV7-3|TRBD2|once
CASSPRNSGGSSYNEQFF
TGTGCCAGCAGCCCGCGGAATAGCGGGGGGAGCTCCTACAATGAGCAGTTCTTC
>TRBJ1-2|TRBV12-3/TRBV12-4|NA|NA
CASSLGSNYGYTF
TGTGCCAGCAGTTTGGGGTCTAACTATGGCTACACCTTC
>TRBJ2-1|TRBV9|TRBD1|NA
CASSPRQGSYNEQFF
TGTGCCAGCAGCCCCAGACAGGGCTCCTACAATGAGCAGTTCTTC
>TRBJ2-7|TRBV7-9|TRBD1|once
CASSRLGQGEQYF
TGTGCCAGCAGCCGACTAGGACAGGGCGAGCAGTACTTC
>TRBJ2-3|TRBV30|NA|NA
CAWSGRGADTQYF
TGTGCCTGGAGTGGTAGGGGGGCAGATACGCAGTATTTT
>TRBJ1-2|TRBV9|TRBD1|NA
CASSNRGPYGYTF
TGTGCCAGCAGCAACAGGGGGCCCTATGGCTACACCTTC
>TRBJ1-2|TRBV15|NA|once
CATSRGDLLNYGYTF
TGTGCCACCTCCCGGGGGGACTTGCTAAACTATGGCTACACCTTC
>TRBJ1-6|TRBV19|NA|few
CASSHHIYGASYNSPLHF
TGTGCCAGTAGTCACCATATATATGGGGCGTCCTATAATTCACCCCTCCACTTT
>TRBJ1-4|TRBV5-1|NA|NA
CASSFIRGANEKLFF
TGCGCCAGCAGCTTCATCAGAGGCGCTAATGAAAAACTGTTTTTT
>TRBJ1-1|TRBV15|NA|NA
CATSRDRVNTEAFF
TGTGCCACCAGCAGAGATCGAGTTAACACTGAAGCTTTCTTT
>TRBJ1-1|TRBV29-1|TRBD1|NA
CSVRQGREEAFF
TGCAGCGTTAGACAGGGGAGGGAAGAAGCTTTCTTT
>TRBJ1-1|TRBV5-8|TRBD1|NA
CASSLGAGTGALNTEAFF
TGTGCCAGCAGCTTGGGGGCCGGGACAGGCGCCCTGAACACTGAAGCTTTCTTT
>TRBJ2-1|TRBV11-2|NA|NA
CASSLGASRYEQFF
TGTGCCAGCAGCTTAGGGGCTAGTCGATATGAGCAGTTCTTC
>TRBJ1-2|TRBV24-1|NA|NA
CATSGDGRGYTF
TGTGCCACCAGTGGGGACGGGCGGGGCTACACCTTC
>TRBJ1-1|TRBV10-3|NA|NA
CAISEGPTNTEAFF
TGTGCCATCAGTGAAGGGCCAACTAACACTGAAGCTTTCTTT
>TRBJ2-1|TRBV4-1|NA|NA
CASSQVSGGASYNEQFF
TGCGCCAGCAGCCAGGTCTCTGGGGGCGCGAGCTACAATGAGCAGTTCTTC
>TRBJ2-7|TRBV4-1|NA|NA
CASSQDGREQYF
TGCGCCAGCAGCCAGGACGGGCGCGAGCAGTACTTC